This T cell receptor beta chain was recorded in a study of cytomegalovirus exposure and HLA in healthy donors. The V end lost 4 bases, the J end lost 0 bases, and 14 bases lay between the germline ends. Germline CDR1 reads SGHRS; CDR2 reads YFSETQ. This CDR3 contains 16 residues. Study conclusions and caveats: Accurate prediction of HLA-A and HLA-B alleles (for most subjects) was reportedly achieved from TCR beta sequences. A later analysis associated 15,000 or so TCR beta sequences with HLA alleles at a 0.05 false discovery rate. Researchers catalogued 150 or so TCR beta chains as cytomegalovirus-associated. Later work found most CMV-associated TCR beta chains apparently HLA-restricted.

In the case of this clone: Its specificity is not known.

Primers for the PCR totalled 60 Vbeta and 13 Jbeta. Only in-frame clones appear in the TCRdb table, and some are missing; sequencing was by immunoSEQ multiplex PCR. The sample includes 100,000 to 150,000 clones, roughly two thirds of them seen just once. This TCR derives from a man between 25 and 39 years old in good health and CMV-seropositive. V and J are TRBV5-1 and TRBJ2-1, with a tentative D call TRBD2 (6 bases). The sequenced material came from PBMCs. The CDR3 is CASSPDGTYSYNEQFF. Here the CDR3 DNA reads TGCGCCAGCAGCCCGGACGGGACTTACTCCTACAATGAGCAGTTCTTC.